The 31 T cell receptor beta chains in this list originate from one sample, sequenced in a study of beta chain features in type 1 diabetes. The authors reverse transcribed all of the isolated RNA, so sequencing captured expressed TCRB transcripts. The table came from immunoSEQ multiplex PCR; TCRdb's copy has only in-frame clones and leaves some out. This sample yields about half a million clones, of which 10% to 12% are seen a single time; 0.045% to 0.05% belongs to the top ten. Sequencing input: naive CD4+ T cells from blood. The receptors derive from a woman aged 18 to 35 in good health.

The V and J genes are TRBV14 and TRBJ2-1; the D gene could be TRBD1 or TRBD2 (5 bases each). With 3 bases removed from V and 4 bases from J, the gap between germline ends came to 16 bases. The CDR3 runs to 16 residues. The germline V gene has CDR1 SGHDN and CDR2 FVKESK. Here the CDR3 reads CASSHLRGGFYNEQFF. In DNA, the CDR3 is TGTGCCAGCAGCCACCTAAGGGGCGGGTTTTACAATGAGCAGTTCTTC.

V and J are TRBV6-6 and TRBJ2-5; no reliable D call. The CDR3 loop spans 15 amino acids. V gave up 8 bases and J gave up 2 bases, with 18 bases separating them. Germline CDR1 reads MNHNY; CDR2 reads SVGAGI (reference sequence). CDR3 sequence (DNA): TGTGCCAGCGCCCGCCCTAGGGTCCAACAAGAGACCCAGTACTTC. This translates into CASARPRVQQETQYF.

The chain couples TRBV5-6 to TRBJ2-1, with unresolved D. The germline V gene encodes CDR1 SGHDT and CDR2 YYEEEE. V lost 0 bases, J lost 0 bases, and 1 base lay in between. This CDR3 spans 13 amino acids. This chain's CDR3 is CASSLVSYNEQFF. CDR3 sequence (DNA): TGTGCCAGCAGCTTGGTCTCCTACAATGAGCAGTTCTTC.

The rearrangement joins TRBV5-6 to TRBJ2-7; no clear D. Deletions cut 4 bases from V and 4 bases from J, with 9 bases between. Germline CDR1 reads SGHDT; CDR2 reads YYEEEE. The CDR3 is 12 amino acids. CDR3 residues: CASSLYGYEQYV. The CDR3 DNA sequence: TGTGCCAGCAGCCTGTATGGGTACGAGCAGTACGTC.

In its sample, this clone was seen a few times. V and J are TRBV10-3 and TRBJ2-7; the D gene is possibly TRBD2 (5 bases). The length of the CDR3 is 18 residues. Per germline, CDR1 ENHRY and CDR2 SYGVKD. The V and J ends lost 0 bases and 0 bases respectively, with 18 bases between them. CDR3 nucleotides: TGTGCCATCAGTGAGTCTTCGGTCGGGGTAGCGTACTCCTACGAGCAGTACTTC. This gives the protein CAISESSVGVAYSYEQYF.

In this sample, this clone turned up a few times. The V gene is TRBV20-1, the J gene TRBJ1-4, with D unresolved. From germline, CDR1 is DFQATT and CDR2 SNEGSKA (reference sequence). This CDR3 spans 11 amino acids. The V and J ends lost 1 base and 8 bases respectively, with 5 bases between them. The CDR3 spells CSARAWEKLFF. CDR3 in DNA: TGCAGTGCTAGAGCCTGGGAAAAACTGTTTTTT.

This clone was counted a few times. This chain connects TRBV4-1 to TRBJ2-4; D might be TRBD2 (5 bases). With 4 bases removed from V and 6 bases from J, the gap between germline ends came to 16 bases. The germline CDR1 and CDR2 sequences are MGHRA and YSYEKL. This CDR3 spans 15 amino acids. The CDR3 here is CASSPSYGGLNIQYF. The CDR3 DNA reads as TGCGCCAGCAGCCCATCGTACGGAGGCTTAAACATTCAGTACTTC.

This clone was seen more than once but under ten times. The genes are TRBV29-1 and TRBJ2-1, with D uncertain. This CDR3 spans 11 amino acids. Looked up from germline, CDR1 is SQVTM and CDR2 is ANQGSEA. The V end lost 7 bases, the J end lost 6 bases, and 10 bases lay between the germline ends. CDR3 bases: TGCAGCGCCAATTATATCAATGAGCAGTTCTTC. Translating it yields CSANYINEQFF.

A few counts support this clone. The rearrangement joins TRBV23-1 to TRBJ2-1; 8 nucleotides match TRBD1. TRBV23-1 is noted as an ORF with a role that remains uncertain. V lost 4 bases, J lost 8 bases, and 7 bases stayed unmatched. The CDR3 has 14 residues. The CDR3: CASSPRDRNYEQFF. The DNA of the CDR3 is TGCGCCAGCAGTCCCCGGGACAGGAATTATGAGCAGTTCTTC.

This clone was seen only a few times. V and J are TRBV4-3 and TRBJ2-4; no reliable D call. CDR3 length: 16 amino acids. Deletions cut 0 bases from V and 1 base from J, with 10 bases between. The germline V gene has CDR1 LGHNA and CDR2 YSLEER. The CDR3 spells CASSQDPLEAKNIQYF. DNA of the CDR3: TGCGCCAGCAGCCAAGACCCCCTGGAGGCCAAAAACATTCAGTACTTC.

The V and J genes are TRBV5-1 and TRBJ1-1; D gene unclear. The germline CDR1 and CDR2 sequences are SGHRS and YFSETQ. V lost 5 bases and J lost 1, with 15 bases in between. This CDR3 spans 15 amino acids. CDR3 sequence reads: CASRAAGSPNTEAFF. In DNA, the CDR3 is TGCGCCAGCAGAGCAGCCGGGAGCCCGAACACTGAAGCTTTCTTT.

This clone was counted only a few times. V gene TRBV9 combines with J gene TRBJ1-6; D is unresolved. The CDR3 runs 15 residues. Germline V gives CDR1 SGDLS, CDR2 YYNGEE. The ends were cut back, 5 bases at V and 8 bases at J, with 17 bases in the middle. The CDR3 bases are TGTGCCAGCAGGTCCTCGGTGGTTGAGGATTCACCCCTCCACTTT. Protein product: CASRSSVVEDSPLHF.

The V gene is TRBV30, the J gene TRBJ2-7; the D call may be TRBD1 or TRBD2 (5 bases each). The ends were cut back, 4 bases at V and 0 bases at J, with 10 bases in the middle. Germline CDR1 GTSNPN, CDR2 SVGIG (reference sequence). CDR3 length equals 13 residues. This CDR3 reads CAWKRDGSYEQYF. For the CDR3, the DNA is TGTGCCTGGAAGAGGGACGGCTCCTACGAGCAGTACTTC.

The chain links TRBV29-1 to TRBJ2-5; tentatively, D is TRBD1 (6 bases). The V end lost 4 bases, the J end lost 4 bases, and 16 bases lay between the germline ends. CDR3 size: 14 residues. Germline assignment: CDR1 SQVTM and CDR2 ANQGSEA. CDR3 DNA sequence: TGCAGCGTTGGGGGGACACTTAGGCGAGAGACCCAGTACTTC. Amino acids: CSVGGTLRRETQYF.

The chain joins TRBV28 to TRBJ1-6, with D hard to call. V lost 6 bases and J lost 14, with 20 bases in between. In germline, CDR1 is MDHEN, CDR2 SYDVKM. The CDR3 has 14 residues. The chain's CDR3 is CASSRGNLLRTLHF. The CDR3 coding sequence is TGTGCCAGCAGCCGCGGCAATCTCCTTCGGACCCTCCACTTT.

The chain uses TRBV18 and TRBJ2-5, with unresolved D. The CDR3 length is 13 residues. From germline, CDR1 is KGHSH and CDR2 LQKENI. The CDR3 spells CAATKVLQETQYF. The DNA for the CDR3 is TGTGCGGCGACGAAGGTCCTCCAAGAGACCCAGTACTTC.

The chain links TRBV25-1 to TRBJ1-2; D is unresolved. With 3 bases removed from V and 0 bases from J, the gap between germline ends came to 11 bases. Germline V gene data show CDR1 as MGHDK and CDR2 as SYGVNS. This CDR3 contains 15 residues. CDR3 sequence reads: CASSDPHGSNYGYTF. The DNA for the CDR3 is TGTGCCAGCAGTGACCCACACGGGTCTAACTATGGCTACACCTTC.

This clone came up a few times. The CDR3 is CASSPHPGLAGATDTQYF. The CDR3 nucleotides are TGTGCCAGCAGCCCGCATCCGGGACTAGCGGGGGCCACAGATACGCAGTATTTT. The chain joins TRBV4-2 to TRBJ2-3; 14 positions agree with TRBD2. CDR3 length equals 18 residues. V dropped 4 bases and J dropped 2; count of bases not matched to a gene: 8. Germline lookup yields CDR1 LGHNA and CDR2 YNFKEQ.

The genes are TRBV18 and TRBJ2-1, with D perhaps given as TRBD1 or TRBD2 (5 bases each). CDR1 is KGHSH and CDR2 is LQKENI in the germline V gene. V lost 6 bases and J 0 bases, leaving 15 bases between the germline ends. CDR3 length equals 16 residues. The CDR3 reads CASSPGPGSSYNEQFF. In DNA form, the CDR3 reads TGTGCCAGCTCCCCGGGGCCGGGGAGCTCCTACAATGAGCAGTTCTTC. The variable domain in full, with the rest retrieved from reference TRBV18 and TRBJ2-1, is NAGVMQNPRHLVRRRGQEARLRCSPMKGHSHVYWYRQLPEEGLKFMVYLQKENIIDESGMPKERFSAEFPKEGPSILRIQQVVRGDSAAYFCASSPGPGSSYNEQFFGPGTRLTVL.

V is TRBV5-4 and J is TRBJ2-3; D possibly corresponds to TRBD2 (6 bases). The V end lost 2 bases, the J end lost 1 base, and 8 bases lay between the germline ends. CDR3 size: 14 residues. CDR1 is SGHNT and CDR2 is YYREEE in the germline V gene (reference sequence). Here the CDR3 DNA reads TGTGCCAGCAGCTTAGCTAGCGGCACAGATACGCAGTATTTT. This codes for CASSLASGTDTQYF.

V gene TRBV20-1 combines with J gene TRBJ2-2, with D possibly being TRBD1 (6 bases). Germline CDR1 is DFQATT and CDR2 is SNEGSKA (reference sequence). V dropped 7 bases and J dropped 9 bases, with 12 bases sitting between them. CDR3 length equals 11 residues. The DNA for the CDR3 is TGCAGTGTTGAACAGGGCCGGGAGCTGTTTTTT. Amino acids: CSVEQGRELFF.

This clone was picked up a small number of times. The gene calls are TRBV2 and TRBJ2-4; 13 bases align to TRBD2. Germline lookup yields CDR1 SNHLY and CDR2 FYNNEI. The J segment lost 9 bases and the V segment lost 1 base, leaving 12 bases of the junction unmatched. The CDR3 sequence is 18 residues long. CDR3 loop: CASSEGLAGGRRGLIQYF. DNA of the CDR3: TGTGCCAGCAGTGAAGGACTAGCGGGAGGACGGAGGGGGCTCATTCAGTACTTC.

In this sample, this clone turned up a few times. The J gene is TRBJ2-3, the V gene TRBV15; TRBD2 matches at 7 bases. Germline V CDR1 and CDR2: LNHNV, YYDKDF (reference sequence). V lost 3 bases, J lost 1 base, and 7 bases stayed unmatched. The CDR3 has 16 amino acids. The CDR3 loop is CATSRRVAGGTDTQYF. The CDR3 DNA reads TGTGCCACCAGCAGGCGAGTGGCGGGAGGCACAGATACGCAGTATTTT.

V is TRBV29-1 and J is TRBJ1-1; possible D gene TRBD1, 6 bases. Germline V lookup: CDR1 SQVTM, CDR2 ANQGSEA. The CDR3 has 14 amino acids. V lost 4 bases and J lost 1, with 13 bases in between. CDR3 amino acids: CSVAIPGQNTEAFF. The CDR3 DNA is TGCAGCGTTGCCATACCGGGACAGAACACTGAAGCTTTCTTT.

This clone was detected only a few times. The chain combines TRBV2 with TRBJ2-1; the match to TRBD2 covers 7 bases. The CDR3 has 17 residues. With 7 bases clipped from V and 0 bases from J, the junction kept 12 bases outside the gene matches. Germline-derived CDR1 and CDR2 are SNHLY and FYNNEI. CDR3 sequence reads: CASNRREGLSSYNEQFF. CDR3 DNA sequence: TGTGCCAGCAACCGAAGGGAGGGGCTCAGCTCCTACAATGAGCAGTTCTTC. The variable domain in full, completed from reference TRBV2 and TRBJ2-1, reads EPEVTQTPSHQVTQMGQEVILRCVPISNHLYFYWYRQILGQKVEFLVSFYNNEISEKSEIFDDQFSVERPDGSNFTLKIRSTKLEDSAMYFCASNRREGLSSYNEQFFGPGTRLTVL.

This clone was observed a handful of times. The CDR3 DNA is TGTGCCAGCACTCGGACCGGCGGGGAGCTGTTTTTT. Translating gives CASTRTGGELFF. The chain carries TRBV4-2 and TRBJ2-2; the D is unclear. V lost 7 bases and J 7 bases, leaving 10 bases between the germline ends. The CDR3 runs to 12 residues. From germline, CDR1 is LGHNA and CDR2 YNFKEQ.

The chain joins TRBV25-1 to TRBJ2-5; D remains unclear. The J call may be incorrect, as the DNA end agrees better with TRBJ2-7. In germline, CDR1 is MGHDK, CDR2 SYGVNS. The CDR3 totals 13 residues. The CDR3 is CASSEGTFYEQYF. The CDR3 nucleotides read TGTGCCAGCAGTGAAGGCACTTTCTACGAGCAGTACTTC.

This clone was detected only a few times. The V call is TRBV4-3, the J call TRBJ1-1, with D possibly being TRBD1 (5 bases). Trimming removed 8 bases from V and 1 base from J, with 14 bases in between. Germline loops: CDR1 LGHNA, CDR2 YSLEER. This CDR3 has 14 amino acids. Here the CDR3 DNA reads TGCGCCAGCCGAAATCAGGGTCGGAACACTGAAGCTTTCTTT. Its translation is CASRNQGRNTEAFF.

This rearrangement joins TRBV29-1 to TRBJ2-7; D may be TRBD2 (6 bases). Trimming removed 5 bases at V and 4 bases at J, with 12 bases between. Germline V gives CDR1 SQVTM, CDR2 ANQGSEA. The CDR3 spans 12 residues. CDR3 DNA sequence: TGCAGCGTTTCGGGAGACCAATACGAGCAGTACTTC. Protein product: CSVSGDQYEQYF.

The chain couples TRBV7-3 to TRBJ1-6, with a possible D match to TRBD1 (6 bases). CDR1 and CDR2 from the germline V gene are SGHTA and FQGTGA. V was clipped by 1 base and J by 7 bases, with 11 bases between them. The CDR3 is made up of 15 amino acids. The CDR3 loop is CASSLNRVGNSPLHF. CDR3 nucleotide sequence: TGTGCCAGCAGCTTAAACAGGGTTGGCAATTCACCCCTCCACTTT. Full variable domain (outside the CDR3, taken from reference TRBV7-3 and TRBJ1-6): GAGVSQTPSNKVTEKGKYVELRCDPISGHTALYWYRQSLGQGPEFLIYFQGTGAADDSGLPNDRFFAVRPEGSVSTLKIQRTERGDSAVYLCASSLNRVGNSPLHFGNGTRLTVT.

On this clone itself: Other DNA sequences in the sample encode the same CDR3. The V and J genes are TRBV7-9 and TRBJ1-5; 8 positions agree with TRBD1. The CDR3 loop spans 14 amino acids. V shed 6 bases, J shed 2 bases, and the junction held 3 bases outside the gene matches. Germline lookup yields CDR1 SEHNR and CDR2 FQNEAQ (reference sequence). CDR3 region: CASSLTGGNQPQHF. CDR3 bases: TGTGCCAGCAGTCTGACAGGGGGCAATCAGCCCCAGCATTTT.